The next 30 T cell receptor beta chains were all read from a single sample in a study of cytotoxic CD8 clonotypes in ibrutinib-treated CLL. Assay: immunoSEQ multiplex PCR; the TCRdb copy retains only in-frame clones and omits some. The sample has 140,000 to 150,000 clones, more than 75% seen once. Sequenced here: PBMCs, sampled after 24 months of ibrutinib treatment. The receptors shown here come from a human donor with chronic lymphocytic leukemia.

Only one count was recorded for this clone. J is TRBJ1-1 and V is TRBV18; a weak D match, TRBD1 (5 bases). Looked up from germline, CDR1 is KGHSH and CDR2 is LQKENI. V lost 0 bases to trimming and J lost 6 bases, with 11 bases between them. The CDR3 loop spans 14 amino acids. CDR3 in DNA: TGTGCCAGCTCACCACCCGGACACCGCGCTGAAGCTTTCTTT. This sequence encodes CASSPPGHRAEAFF.

The chain has TRBV30 and TRBJ1-5, with no clear D. This CDR3 comprises 17 residues. Deletions cut 0 bases from V and 4 bases from J, with 19 bases between. The germline V gene encodes CDR1 GTSNPN and CDR2 SVGIG (reference sequence). CDR3 DNA sequence: TGTGCCTGGAGTGTGGGGTACGCGGTCCCCGGTAATCAGCCCCAGCATTTT. It specifies CAWSVGYAVPGNQPQHF.

The chain is built from TRBV5-1 and TRBJ2-7; the D gene is possibly TRBD1 (5 bases). V shed 0 bases and J shed 6 bases, with 7 bases lying between them. The V gene's germline CDR1 is SGHRS and CDR2 YFSETQ. The CDR3 runs to 12 residues. CDR3 residues: CASSLARAEQYF. The CDR3 DNA sequence: TGCGCCAGCAGCTTGGCCAGGGCCGAGCAGTACTTC.

The chain joins TRBV19 to TRBJ2-2; TRBD1 matches at 7 bases. The germline gives CDR1 LNHDA, CDR2 SQIVND (reference sequence). The trim removed 7 bases at V and 0 bases at J, leaving 2 bases unmatched. The CDR3 contains 14 residues. CDR3: CASKDRSNTGELFF. CDR3 in DNA: TGTGCCAGTAAGGACAGGTCGAACACCGGGGAGCTGTTTTTT.

This chain joins TRBV19 and TRBJ1-5; the D gene is possibly TRBD1 (6 bases). Per the germline V gene, CDR1 is LNHDA and CDR2 is SQIVND (reference sequence). Between the trimmed V and J ends, which lost 3 bases and 0 bases, there was a span of 18 bases. This CDR3 is built from 18 residues. The CDR3 DNA reads TGTGCCAGTAGTATGCCCGATTTCAGGGGCCCTAGCAATCAGCCCCAGCATTTT. This encodes CASSMPDFRGPSNQPQHF.

J is TRBJ2-1 and V is TRBV4-1; 8 bases fit TRBD1. The CDR3 runs 15 residues. CDR1 is MGHRA, CDR2 YSYEKL, per germline. Trimming at V came to 1 base and at J to 4 bases, leaving 3 bases not matched to a gene. The CDR3 reads CASSQGTGSYNEQFF. CDR3 nucleotide sequence: TGCGCCAGCAGCCAAGGGACAGGGTCTTACAATGAGCAGTTCTTC.

The chain has TRBV11-2 and TRBJ1-4, with unresolved D. Germline V gene data show CDR1 as SGHAT and CDR2 as FQNNGV. The CDR3 is 16 amino acids. Trimming took 5 bases from V and 7 from J, leaving 20 bases between them. The CDR3 is CASSVPPFGSVEKLFF. The CDR3 bases are TGTGCCAGCAGCGTCCCCCCGTTTGGGTCCGTTGAAAAACTGTTTTTT.

The chain links TRBV28 to TRBJ1-2; 12 positions match TRBD1. The CDR3 sequence is 15 residues long. Per the germline V gene, CDR1 is MDHEN and CDR2 is SYDVKM. V gave up 5 bases and J gave up 8 bases; unmatched junction bases: 9. The CDR3 DNA sequence: TGTGCCAGCAGTGAGGCGGGACAGGGGGCGCGGGGCTACACCTTC. It is translated as CASSEAGQGARGYTF.

This clone was counted only a few times. The V and J genes are TRBV5-1 and TRBJ1-1; TRBD1 is a possible D gene (5 bases). Trimming removed 1 base from V and 0 bases from J, with 7 bases in between. Germline loops: CDR1 SGHRS, CDR2 YFSETQ. The CDR3 loop spans 14 amino acids. CDR3 in DNA: TGCGCCAGCAGCTTGTTAGGGGTGAACACTGAAGCTTTCTTT. This codes for CASSLLGVNTEAFF.

This chain uses TRBV4-3 with TRBJ2-3, with TRBD1 matching 9 bases. The J segment lost 3 bases and the V segment lost 3 bases, leaving 10 bases of the junction unmatched. Germline loops: CDR1 LGHNA, CDR2 YSLEER. This CDR3 spans 17 amino acids. The CDR3 DNA follows: TGCGCCAGCAGCCACACTCCGGGACAGGGTCGGACAGATACGCAGTATTTT. This gives the protein CASSHTPGQGRTDTQYF.

V and J are TRBV9 and TRBJ2-6; D unresolved. Trimming removed 4 bases from V and 0 bases from J, with 8 bases in between. Germline V gene data show CDR1 as SGDLS and CDR2 as YYNGEE. The CDR3 consists of 15 residues. The DNA for the CDR3 is TGTGCCAGCAGCCCCCCGGACTCTGGGGCCAACGTCCTGACTTTC. Protein: CASSPPDSGANVLTF.

The V gene is TRBV7-9, the J gene TRBJ2-1, with 7 bases fitting TRBD2. Looked up from germline, CDR1 is SEHNR and CDR2 is FQNEAQ (reference sequence). The length of the CDR3 is 14 residues. With 5 bases clipped from V and 9 bases from J, the junction kept 10 bases outside the gene matches. CDR3 amino acids: CASSDRLAVGEQFF. Written as DNA, the CDR3 is TGTGCCAGCAGCGACAGACTAGCTGTCGGTGAGCAGTTCTTC.

The table lists this clone with a few counts. The gene calls are TRBV5-1 and TRBJ1-6; 8 bases fit TRBD1. Germline-derived CDR1 and CDR2 are SGHRS and YFSETQ. The CDR3 sequence is 13 residues long. The junction had 2 bases not matched to a gene; V was cut back by 4 bases and J by 8 bases. The CDR3 DNA reads as TGCGCCAGCAGCGCGACAGGGGATTCACCCCTCCACTTT. As protein: CASSATGDSPLHF. The full variable domain, in which reference TRBV5-1 and TRBJ1-6 provide the parts outside the CDR3, is KAGVTQTPRYLIKTRGQQVTLSCSPISGHRSVSWYQQTPGQGLQFLFEYFSETQRNKGNFPGRFSGRQFSNSRSEMNVSTLELGDSALYLCASSATGDSPLHFGNGTRLTVT.

This chain links TRBV11-2 with TRBJ2-1, with no clear D. The V end was cut by 0 bases, the J end by 5 bases, with 11 bases between. Germline V gene data show CDR1 as SGHAT and CDR2 as FQNNGV. The CDR3 loop spans 15 amino acids. The DNA of the CDR3 is TGTGCCAGCAGCTTAGATGTTGGTCAACACAATGAGCAGTTCTTC. Translated: CASSLDVGQHNEQFF.

The chain employs TRBV9 and TRBJ2-1, with a weak D call TRBD1 (5 bases). V lost 0 bases, J lost 2 bases, and 9 bases lay in between. CDR1 and CDR2 (germline): SGDLS, YYNGEE. The CDR3 extends over 15 amino acids. For the CDR3, the DNA is TGTGCCAGCAGCGTAGATGGGGCTACCTACAATGAGCAGTTCTTC. Its protein is CASSVDGATYNEQFF.

This clone occurred a few times. The rearrangement joins TRBV7-9 to TRBJ1-1; TRBD1 is a possible D gene (6 bases). V gave up 5 bases and J gave up 1 base, with 8 bases separating them. Germline CDR1 SEHNR, CDR2 FQNEAQ (reference sequence). The CDR3 is 13 residues long. The CDR3 DNA sequence: TGTGCCAGCAGCCAGGACAGGAACACTGAAGCTTTCTTT. Encoded protein: CASSQDRNTEAFF. The whole variable domain, remainder taken from reference TRBV7-9 and TRBJ1-1, is DTGVSQNPRHKITKRGQNVTFRCDPISEHNRLYWYRQTLGQGPEFLTYFQNEAQLEKSRLLSDRFSAERPKGSFSTLEIQRTEQGDSAMYLCASSQDRNTEAFFGQGTRLTVV.

V usage is TRBV6-1 and J usage is TRBJ1-1; TRBD1 is a possible D gene (5 bases). Trimming left V 8 bases short and J 1 base short, with 8 bases between. Germline assignment: CDR1 MNHNS and CDR2 SASEGT. This CDR3 comprises 12 residues. In DNA, the CDR3 is TGTGCCAGCCGACAGCAGAACACTGAAGCTTTCTTT. It is translated as CASRQQNTEAFF.

The gene calls are TRBV4-3 and TRBJ2-5; TRBD1 matches 8 bases. CDR3 length: 17 amino acids. With V trimmed by 1 base and J by 3 bases, 10 bases remained unmatched. In germline, CDR1 is LGHNA, CDR2 YSLEER. The CDR3 nucleotides are TGCGCCAGCAGCCAAGCCGCCGAGGTGGGACAGGAAGAGACCCAGTACTTC. This sequence encodes CASSQAAEVGQEETQYF.

The chain couples TRBV5-1 to TRBJ1-1, with no clear D. The CDR3 is 13 amino acids. Trimming shortened V by 1 base and J by 8 bases, and 12 bases separated the two germline ends. Germline V gene sequence: CDR1 SGHRS, CDR2 YFSETQ. The CDR3 is CASSLRAAQEAFF. The CDR3 bases are TGCGCCAGCAGCTTGAGGGCAGCCCAAGAAGCTTTCTTT.

This chain connects TRBV28 to TRBJ2-3; TRBD2 matches 8 bases. This CDR3 spans 15 amino acids. Germline CDR1 and CDR2: MDHEN and SYDVKM. J gave up 5 bases and V 4 bases, and 8 bases lay outside the gene matches. CDR3 DNA sequence: TGTGCCAGCAGTTCGGGAGGGCGATCGGGAGATACGCAGTATTTT. It specifies CASSSGGRSGDTQYF.

The chain couples TRBV5-1 to TRBJ1-1; TRBD1 is a possible D gene (6 bases). V was shortened by 5 bases and J by 5 bases, with 13 bases between the two germline ends. The CDR3 is made up of 13 amino acids. Germline CDR1 is SGHRS and CDR2 is YFSETQ. In DNA, the CDR3 is TGCGCCAGCAGAGGTGGACAGTTGACTGAAGCTTTCTTT. The encoded protein is CASRGGQLTEAFF. Looking up the rest from reference TRBV5-1 and TRBJ1-1 gives the full variable domain: KAGVTQTPRYLIKTRGQQVTLSCSPISGHRSVSWYQQTPGQGLQFLFEYFSETQRNKGNFPGRFSGRQFSNSRSEMNVSTLELGDSALYLCASRGGQLTEAFFGQGTRLTVV.

This chain links TRBV4-3 with TRBJ2-7, with D maybe TRBD1 (6 bases). Germline CDR1 reads LGHNA; CDR2 reads YSLEER. The CDR3 length is 14 residues. Trimming took off 3 bases at V and 2 bases at J, with 11 bases between the two ends. The CDR3 DNA sequence: TGCGCCAGCAGCCAGCACACAGGGACCTACGAGCAGTACTTC. This encodes CASSQHTGTYEQYF.

This sequence joins TRBV18 and TRBJ2-5; weak D call: TRBD2 (6 bases). The germline V gene has CDR1 KGHSH and CDR2 LQKENI. Trimming stripped 3 bases from V and 4 bases from J, with 12 bases between. This CDR3 contains 14 residues. DNA for the CDR3: TGTGCCAGCTCACCGGCCGTGGGGGGAGAGACCCAGTACTTC. Its protein product is CASSPAVGGETQYF.

The chain uses TRBV28 and TRBJ1-2; 7 bases are a match to TRBD1. CDR1 is MDHEN and CDR2 is SYDVKM in the germline V gene. V lost 5 bases and J lost 5; bases outside the gene matches: 2. There are 12 residues in the CDR3. The CDR3 is CASSETGYGYTF. The CDR3 DNA reads as TGTGCCAGCAGTGAGACAGGGTATGGCTACACCTTC.

The genes are TRBV11-2 and TRBJ2-3, with 9 bases that match TRBD1. The junction had 6 bases not matched to a gene; V was cut back by 1 base and J by 4 bases. Germline assignment: CDR1 SGHAT and CDR2 FQNNGV. The CDR3 spans 16 residues. The CDR3 DNA reads as TGTGCCAGCAGCTTAGTCGCGGGACAGGGAGCAGATACGCAGTATTTT. Translation gives CASSLVAGQGADTQYF.

The J gene is TRBJ1-1, the V gene TRBV5-1, with D maybe TRBD1 (6 bases). There are 15 residues in the CDR3. Deletions cut 0 bases from V and 1 base from J, with 10 bases between. CDR1 SGHRS and CDR2 YFSETQ come from the germline V gene. The CDR3 protein is CASSLDGGPNTEAFF. CDR3 nucleotide sequence: TGCGCCAGCAGCTTGGACGGGGGCCCGAACACTGAAGCTTTCTTT. Complete variable domain (other parts from reference TRBV5-1 and TRBJ1-1): KAGVTQTPRYLIKTRGQQVTLSCSPISGHRSVSWYQQTPGQGLQFLFEYFSETQRNKGNFPGRFSGRQFSNSRSEMNVSTLELGDSALYLCASSLDGGPNTEAFFGQGTRLTVV.

This clone is a singleton in its sample. The CDR3 DNA follows: TGTGCCAGCTCACCCGGGGCCGGGTGGGCGGGAGGTGAGCAGTTCTTC. As protein: CASSPGAGWAGGEQFF. V and J are TRBV18 and TRBJ2-1; 8 positions match TRBD2. The germline gives CDR1 KGHSH, CDR2 LQKENI. The CDR3 totals 16 residues. V lost 3 bases and J lost 9; bases outside the gene matches: 13.

The chain links TRBV19 to TRBJ2-3; 7 bases align to TRBD2. V trimming: 7 bases; J trimming: 0 bases; junction bases outside the gene matches: 7. The CDR3 is 15 amino acids. Germline-derived CDR1 and CDR2 are LNHDA and SQIVND (reference sequence). This CDR3 is CASTPAGTSTDTQYF. CDR3 DNA: TGTGCCAGTACCCCAGCGGGGACTAGCACAGATACGCAGTATTTT. The whole variable domain, filled in from reference TRBV19 and TRBJ2-3, reads DGGITQSPKYLFRKEGQNVTLSCEQNLNHDAMYWYRQDPGQGLRLIYYSQIVNDFQKGDIAEGYSVSREKKESFPLTVTSAQKNPTAFYLCASTPAGTSTDTQYFGPGTRLTVL.

This clone has just a few counts. J is TRBJ2-5 and V is TRBV5-4; no reliable D call. The CDR3 is 11 residues long. The germline V gene encodes CDR1 SGHNT and CDR2 YYREEE (reference sequence). V dropped 4 bases and J dropped 1 base, with 2 bases sitting between them. The CDR3 here is CASSLQETQYF. For the CDR3, the DNA is TGTGCCAGCAGCCTCCAAGAGACCCAGTACTTC.

This chain uses TRBV6-4 with TRBJ1-2, with D possibly TRBD1 on 5 matching bases. Trimming cost V 4 bases and J 2 bases, with 8 bases left between them. Germline CDR1 reads MRHNA; CDR2 reads SNTAGT. The CDR3 runs to 13 residues. Written as DNA, the CDR3 is TGTGCCAGCAGTGCAGGGTTCAACTATGGCTACACCTTC. This codes for CASSAGFNYGYTF.